The sequence of this T cell receptor (beta chain) was determined in a study of T cell repertoires in aging, cancer and after chemotherapy. TCR beta rearrangements were amplified from peripheral blood genomic DNA. V was cut by 2 bases and J by 3 bases, with 3 bases left in between. The CDR3 is made up of 12 amino acids. CDR1 is LNHDA, CDR2 SQIVND, per germline (reference sequence). Rearranged V-D-J TRB sequences were amplified with a mixed TRB-A/B primer pool. TCRdb reprocessed the multiplex PCR reads via MiXCR and lists one record per CDR3 protein. This table holds approximately 2,500 distinct CDR3 sequences, almost 35% found once.

The source of this sequence is a human donor with a solid tumor. The chain couples TRBV19 to TRBJ2-3; D not certain. The specimen was blood. The CDR3 DNA sequence: TGTGCCAGTAGTATACAGACAGATACGCAGTATTTT. As protein: CASSIQTDTQYF.